The rows below give T cell receptor beta chains drawn from one sample of a study of regulatory T cells in long-lasting Graves disease. A single record per CDR3 protein comes from TCRdb applying MiXCR to the multiplex PCR reads. The sample consists of roughly 470,000 distinct CDR3 sequences, roughly 20% of them appearing once. The sample was peripheral blood mononuclear cells (PBMCs), taken when the disease was refractory, from a patient treated with antithyroid drugs. Source of these receptors: a female donor with Graves disease. The CDR3 runs from the conserved cysteine through the conserved F or W.

TRBV19,TRBJ1-5,CASSPGSGASNQPQHF
TRBV3-1,TRBJ1-6,CASSQNSRGYNSPLHF
TRBV7-9,TRBJ2-5,CASSPQGGHRETQYF
TRBV19,TRBJ1-3,CASRVGGNTIYF
TRBV27,TRBJ2-7,CATQRGVYEQYF
TRBV29-1,TRBJ1-1,CSSPVGAEAFF
TRBV6-1,TRBJ2-7,CATSNSGDEQYF
TRBV28,TRBJ2-7,CASSPPKRMDLPYEQYF
TRBV11-2,TRBJ2-1,CASSGIKGHSYNEQFF
TRBV20-1,TRBJ2-3,CSARDGGWGSDTQYF